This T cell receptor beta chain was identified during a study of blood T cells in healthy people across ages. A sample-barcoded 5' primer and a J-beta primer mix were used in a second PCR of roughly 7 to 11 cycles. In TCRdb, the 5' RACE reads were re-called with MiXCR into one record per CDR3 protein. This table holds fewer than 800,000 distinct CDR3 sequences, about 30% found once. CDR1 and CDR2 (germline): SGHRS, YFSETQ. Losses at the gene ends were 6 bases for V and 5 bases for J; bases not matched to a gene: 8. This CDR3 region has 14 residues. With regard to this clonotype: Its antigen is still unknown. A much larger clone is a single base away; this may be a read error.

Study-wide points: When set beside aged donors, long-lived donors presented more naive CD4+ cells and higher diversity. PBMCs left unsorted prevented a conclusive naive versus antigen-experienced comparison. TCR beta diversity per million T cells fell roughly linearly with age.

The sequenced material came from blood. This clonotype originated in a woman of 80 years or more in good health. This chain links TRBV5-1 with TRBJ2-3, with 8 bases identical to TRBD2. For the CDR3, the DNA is TGCGCCAGCACCGAGACTAGCGTAGGAGATACGCAGTATTTT. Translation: CASTETSVGDTQYF.